This is a list of T cell receptor beta chains from one sample in a study of blood T cell repertoires in COVID-19. Some clones are missing from TCRdb's copy, which holds only in-frame ones; the method was immunoSEQ multiplex PCR. The sample yields 93,000 or so clones, more than 70% seen once. Sequencing was carried out using peripheral blood. The source of these receptors is a woman aged 80 or over in a cohort sampled during active COVID-19. Each CDR3 is given with its conserved first and last residue. The D gene is left open where the match is weak. Size is omitted from some rows. Given values are once, few, many or a class for expanded clones.

d_call	j_call	v_call	clone_size	cdr3_nt	cdr3_aa
TRBD1	TRBJ1-3	TRBV4-1	medium-sized	TGCGCCAGCAGCCTCCCGCGGACAGGGGCTCGAAACACCATATATTTT	CASSLPRTGARNTIYF
TRBD2	TRBJ2-7	TRBV28	NA	TGTGCCAGCAGTTTATCGCGGGGGAGCTCCTACGAGCAGTACTTC	CASSLSRGSSYEQYF
TRBD1	TRBJ2-7	TRBV15	NA	TGTGCCACCAGCAGAGAAGGGGGCTCGACCTACGAGCAGTACTTC	CATSREGGSTYEQYF
NA	TRBJ1-1	TRBV7-9	NA	TGTGCCAGCAGCTTCTATACAGGGAAGAACACTGAAGCTTTCTTT	CASSFYTGKNTEAFF
TRBD2	TRBJ2-1	TRBV27	NA	TGTGCCAGCAGTTCACTGCCTTCCTCTAGCGGGAGGGGCAATGAGCAGTTCTTC	CASSSLPSSSGRGNEQFF
NA	TRBJ1-2	TRBV27	few	TGTGCCAGCAGCCCCACGTCGGACTATGGCTACACCTTC	CASSPTSDYGYTF
TRBD1	TRBJ2-7	TRBV19	NA	TGTGCCAGTAGCATCGGCAGGGGGCGTTTCGAGCAGTACTTC	CASSIGRGRFEQYF
TRBD2	TRBJ2-2	TRBV19	NA	TGTGCCACCACGGGACTATTCCGGGGGGAGCTATTTTTT	CATTGLFRGELFF
NA	TRBJ2-7	TRBV6-5	NA	TGTGCCAGCAGTTACAGTGGAGGGGGCGACTACGAGCAGTACTTC	CASSYSGGGDYEQYF
NA	TRBJ2-7	TRBV2	NA	TGTGCCAGCAGTCTCACCGGTGCGCTATACGAGCAGTACTTC	CASSLTGALYEQYF
TRBD2	TRBJ2-5	TRBV6-5	NA	TGTGCCGCGCGGGGGGAGACCCAGTACTTC	CAARGETQYF
NA	TRBJ2-5	TRBV4-1	NA	TGCGCTCCTACTATTCAACGAAACCAAGAGACCCAGTACTTC	CAPTIQRNQETQYF
NA	TRBJ1-1	TRBV3-1/TRBV3-2	NA	TGTGCCAGCAGCCAAGACCCGGGTTCGATCACTGAAGCTTTCTTT	CASSQDPGSITEAFF
NA	TRBJ2-3	TRBV20-1	NA	TGCAGTGTCCCAGGTGGGGATACGCAGTATTTT	CSVPGGDTQYF
TRBD2	TRBJ2-4	TRBV18	NA	TGTGCCAGCTCACCACCGTCGACTAGCTTAAACATTCAGTACTTC	CASSPPSTSLNIQYF
NA	TRBJ1-3	TRBV6-1	NA	TGTGCCAGCAGTGAAGTAAGAAACACCATATATTTT	CASSEVRNTIYF
TRBD1	TRBJ1-2	TRBV5-5	NA	TGTGCCAGCAGCGTTACCGGGACAGAACCCTATGGCTACACCTTC	CASSVTGTEPYGYTF
NA	TRBJ2-1	TRBV5-4	NA	TGTGCCAGCAGCTTGGGGCCCGACTACAATGAGCAGTTCTTC	CASSLGPDYNEQFF
NA	TRBJ1-1	TRBV27	once	TGTGCCAGCAGATCAAGGGGGGGCATTGAAGCTTTCTTT	CASRSRGGIEAFF
NA	TRBJ1-2	TRBV28	NA	TGTGCCAGCAGTTTGGCGGGGAGCTATGGCTACACCTTC	CASSLAGSYGYTF
TRBD1	TRBJ1-2	TRBV30	NA	TGTGCCTGGAGTCCCGGGACAGCCTATGGCTACACCTTC	CAWSPGTAYGYTF
NA	TRBJ2-6	TRBV19	NA	TGTGCCACTCAGGGGATGGTGTCTGGGGCCAACGTCCTGACTTTC	CATQGMVSGANVLTF
TRBD2	TRBJ2-5	TRBV6-2/TRBV6-3	NA	TGTGCCAGCAGTTACCTGGGGGGGGAGACCCAGTACTTC	CASSYLGGETQYF
NA	TRBJ2-3	TRBV19	few	TGTGCCAGTACCTCCAAAGCGGAGGGGGCGACGCAGTATTTT	CASTSKAEGATQYF
NA	TRBJ2-5	TRBV18	few	TGTGCCAGCTCTCCAACGGTGGGCAGACAAGAGACCCAGTACTTC	CASSPTVGRQETQYF